Included here is one T cell receptor (beta chain) sequence, with context. The sample comes from a study of blood T cell repertoires in COVID-19. Across the whole study: The study drew acute and convalescent COVID-19 samples from the United States, Italy and Spain. Nucleic acid was either cDNA or gDNA, and it came from T cells, B-cell-depleted T cells, or PBMCs.

The germline CDR1 and CDR2 sequences are MNHNS and SASEGT. With 1 base removed from V and 2 bases from J, the gap between germline ends came to 11 bases. There are 16 residues in the CDR3. Profiling relied on immunoSEQ multiplex PCR, and the TCRdb table lists in-frame clones only, not all of them. The sample gives 40,000 to 50,000 clones, 70% to 90% of which show up once; over 7.5% is in the top ten. The TCR comes from a man aged 50 or older with active COVID-19. Input material: peripheral blood. The V call is TRBV6-1, the J call TRBJ1-4; D gene unclear. The CDR3, as DNA: TGTGCCAGCAGTGAAGGACCGAAGGAGACTAATGAAAAACTGTTTTTT. It is translated as CASSEGPKETNEKLFF.